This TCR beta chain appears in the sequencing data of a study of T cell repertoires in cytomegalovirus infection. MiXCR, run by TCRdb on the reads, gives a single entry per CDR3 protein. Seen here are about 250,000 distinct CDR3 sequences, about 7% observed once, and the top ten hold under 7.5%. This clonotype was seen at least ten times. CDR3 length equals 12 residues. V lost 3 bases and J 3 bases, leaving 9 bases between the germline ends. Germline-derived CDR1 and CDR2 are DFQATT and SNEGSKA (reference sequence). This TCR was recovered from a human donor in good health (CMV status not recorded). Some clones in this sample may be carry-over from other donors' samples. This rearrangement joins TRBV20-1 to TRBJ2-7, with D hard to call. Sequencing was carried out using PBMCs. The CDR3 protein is CSASQALYEQYF. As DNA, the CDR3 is TGCAGTGCTAGCCAGGCCCTCTACGAGCAGTACTTC.